This TCR beta chain was captured in a study of blood T cell repertoires in COVID-19. Study-wide context: Sources were T cells, B-cell-depleted T cells, or PBMCs; the material itself was cDNA or gDNA.

Sequencing was performed with immunoSEQ multiplex PCR; in TCRdb, only in-frame clones are kept and a portion is missing. The sample has 300,000 or so clones, approximately 90% seen once. Material: PBMCs or T cells enriched from blood (not recorded which). The TCR sequence derives from a woman aged 25 to 39 who had recovered from COVID-19.

CDR3 protein: CASTRQGVGTEAFF. In DNA, the CDR3 is TGTGCCAGCACCCGACAGGGAGTGGGGACTGAAGCTTTCTTT. This rearrangement joins TRBV13 to TRBJ1-1; 7 bases fit TRBD1. The CDR3 loop spans 14 amino acids. In germline, CDR1 is PRHDT, CDR2 FYEKMQ (reference sequence). J lost 5 bases, V lost 7 bases, and 10 bases had no gene match.